Listed here are 16 T cell receptor beta chains from one sample, sequenced in a study of shared clonotypes between healthy human individuals. TCRdb keeps only in-frame clones here, not all; method: immunoSEQ multiplex PCR. In the table there are roughly 1,600,000 clones, about 98.5% of which are singletons. The sequenced material came from naive CD4+ T cells sorted from blood. The subset was: CD45RA+ positively selected. These receptors were obtained from a man aged 30 to 45 in good health.

The chain links TRBV11-3 to TRBJ1-2, with a possible D match to TRBD1 (5 bases). The V end was cut by 1 base, the J end by 6 bases, with 15 bases between. This CDR3 is built from 15 residues. Germline assignment: CDR1 SGHNT and CDR2 YENEEA. The CDR3 loop is CASSLVGVPHDGYTF. DNA of the CDR3: TGTGCCAGCAGCTTAGTAGGGGTTCCCCACGATGGCTACACCTTC. Full variable domain (outside the CDR3, taken from reference TRBV11-3 and TRBJ1-2): EAGVVQSPRYKIIEKKQPVAFWCNPISGHNTLYWYLQNLGQGPELLIRYENEEAVDDSQLPKDRFSAERLKGVDSTLKIQPAELGDSAVYLCASSLVGVPHDGYTFGSGTRLTVV.

The chain combines TRBV7-6 with TRBJ2-1; D not certain. Trimming stripped 0 bases from V and 8 bases from J, with 5 bases between. CDR3 size: 12 residues. The germline CDR1 and CDR2 sequences are SGHVS and FNYEAQ. The CDR3 sequence: CASSLALDEQFF. DNA of the CDR3: TGTGCCAGCAGCTTAGCGCTAGATGAGCAGTTCTTC.

The V and J genes are TRBV5-6 and TRBJ2-7; D call uncertain. Germline V gene sequence: CDR1 SGHDT, CDR2 YYEEEE. The CDR3 sequence is 12 residues long. Trimming left V 4 bases short and J 3 bases short, with 8 bases between. The CDR3 protein is CASSPGDYEQYF. The CDR3, as DNA: TGTGCCAGCAGCCCTGGAGACTACGAGCAGTACTTC.

V and J are TRBV18 and TRBJ2-5; D perhaps matches TRBD1 (6 bases). This CDR3 region has 16 residues. Trimming pared 1 base from V and 2 bases from J, leaving 14 bases between. Germline CDR1 reads KGHSH; CDR2 reads LQKENI. Here the CDR3 reads CASSPLATGPQETQYF. The CDR3 DNA is TGTGCCAGCTCACCACTCGCTACAGGGCCACAAGAGACCCAGTACTTC.

J is TRBJ2-7 and V is TRBV2; no clear D. Trimming left V 3 bases short and J 2 bases short, with 11 bases between. Per germline, CDR1 SNHLY and CDR2 FYNNEI. The CDR3 spans 14 residues. Written as DNA, the CDR3 is TGTGCCAGCAGTGAGAGGACCAACCCCTACGAGCAGTACTTC. This gives the protein CASSERTNPYEQYF.

Concerning this clone: This CDR3 is also generated by other DNA sequences in the sample. The V and J genes are TRBV27 and TRBJ1-2; 7 bases match TRBD1. This CDR3 region has 13 residues. Per the germline V gene, CDR1 is MNHEY and CDR2 is SMNVEV (reference sequence). V shed 2 bases and J 5 bases; nucleotides not matched to a gene: 2. CDR3: CASSLTGVYGYTF. Here the CDR3 DNA reads TGTGCCAGCAGTTTAACAGGGGTGTATGGCTACACCTTC.

The V and J genes are TRBV28 and TRBJ1-2, with TRBD1 identical over 9 bases. This CDR3 comprises 14 residues. The V gene end was trimmed by 6 bases and the J gene end by 4 bases; junction bases not matched to a gene: 6. Germline V gene sequence: CDR1 MDHEN, CDR2 SYDVKM. For the CDR3, the DNA is TGTGCCAGCAGGAGGGACAGGGCGGGCTATGGCTACACCTTC. Translated: CASRRDRAGYGYTF.

V is TRBV18 and J is TRBJ2-3; no firm D call. Germline V lookup: CDR1 KGHSH, CDR2 LQKENI. Trimming removed 2 bases at V and 2 bases at J, with 8 bases between. The CDR3 spans 14 residues. Written as DNA, the CDR3 is TGTGCCAGCTCACCATCAGTCGCCACAGATACGCAGTATTTT. Translated, it gives CASSPSVATDTQYF.

The CDR3 region has the DNA TGTGCCAGCAGCTTGGGTAGGGCGGCGAACACCGGGGAGCTGTTTTTT. It specifies CASSLGRAANTGELFF. This chain uses TRBV5-5 with TRBJ2-2; D is undetermined. Trimming took off 0 bases at V and 0 bases at J, with 9 bases between the two ends. The germline CDR1 and CDR2 sequences are SGHKS and YYEKEE (reference sequence). The CDR3 is 16 residues long.

In the case of this clone: This sample includes further DNA sequences coding for the same CDR3. The genes are TRBV5-1 and TRBJ1-4; D call uncertain. V was pared by 1 base and J by 4 bases, with 8 bases between. CDR1 and CDR2 (germline): SGHRS, YFSETQ. This CDR3 contains 14 residues. CDR3 protein: CASSLTGINEKLFF. CDR3 bases: TGCGCCAGCAGCTTGACTGGGATTAATGAAAAACTGTTTTTT.

The chain recombines TRBV5-1 with TRBJ2-7, with D unresolved. V lost 5 bases and J 6 bases, leaving 18 bases between the germline ends. CDR1 and CDR2 from the germline V gene are SGHRS and YFSETQ. This CDR3 is built from 14 residues. In DNA form, the CDR3 reads TGCGCCAGCAGACCCGAACCAGACCGGAGCGAGCAGTACTTC. It encodes CASRPEPDRSEQYF.

The gene calls are TRBV19 and TRBJ2-3, with D unclear. V was pared by 5 bases and J by 1 base, with 4 bases between. Germline values: CDR1 LNHDA, CDR2 SQIVND (reference sequence). CDR3 length equals 12 residues. The CDR3 DNA reads TGTGCCAGTAGTCGCGGCACAGATACGCAGTATTTT. This sequence encodes CASSRGTDTQYF.

The chain is built from TRBV6-5 and TRBJ2-1; 10 bases are shared with TRBD2. Germline CDR1 and CDR2: MNHEY and SVGAGI. The CDR3 extends over 16 amino acids. V shed 4 bases and J 5 bases; nucleotides not matched to a gene: 8. The CDR3 nucleotides are TGTGCCAGCAGTTCCGCAGGACTAGCGGCAAACAATGAGCAGTTCTTC. It encodes CASSSAGLAANNEQFF.

The V gene is TRBV10-3, the J gene TRBJ2-7; D not resolved. Germline CDR1 reads ENHRY; CDR2 reads SYGVKD. There are 15 residues in the CDR3. V was pared by 0 bases and J by 1 base, with 10 bases between. Here the CDR3 DNA reads TGTGCCATCAGTGAGTCAGTGGACGGTTCCTACGAGCAGTACTTC. Protein sequence: CAISESVDGSYEQYF.

In DNA, the CDR3 is TGTGCCAGCAGCTCACTACCCCACGTAGCGGGAGGGCCAAGGGAGCAGTACTTC. As protein: CASSSLPHVAGGPREQYF. The chain has TRBV7-9 and TRBJ2-7; 11 bases align to TRBD2. Germline V CDR1 and CDR2: SEHNR, FQNEAQ (reference sequence). With V trimmed by 4 bases and J by 7 bases, 18 bases remained unmatched. CDR3 length: 18 residues.

The J gene is TRBJ2-1, the V gene TRBV29-1; a possible D gene is TRBD2 (5 bases). CDR3 length: 11 amino acids. Germline V gene sequence: CDR1 SQVTM, CDR2 ANQGSEA. Trimming shortened V by 5 bases and J by 8 bases, and 10 bases separated the two germline ends. This chain's CDR3 is CSVSSIDEQFF. The CDR3 DNA is TGCAGCGTTTCTAGCATTGATGAGCAGTTCTTC.